These 3 T cell receptor beta chains were all obtained from the same sample, sequenced in a study of cytomegalovirus exposure and HLA in healthy donors. Produced via immunoSEQ multiplex PCR; TCRdb's table is partial and in-frame only. In the table there are under 80,000 clones, roughly 94% of which are singletons. Sequencing used PBMCs. The receptors were sampled from a woman between 18 and 30 years old in good health and CMV-seronegative.

V usage is TRBV7-9 and J usage is TRBJ2-1, with a possible D match to TRBD2 (5 bases). Trimming removed 0 bases from V and 4 bases from J, with 10 bases in between. The CDR3 spans 15 residues. Germline assignment: CDR1 SEHNR and CDR2 FQNEAQ (reference sequence). CDR3 sequence (DNA): TGTGCCAGCAGCTTAGCCACGGGGTTTTACAATGAGCAGTTCTTC. This sequence encodes CASSLATGFYNEQFF.

This clone was detected only once. CDR3 coding DNA: TGTGCCAGCAGCTTAGAACCGACTTCCCCCTACGAGCAGTACTTC. It is translated as CASSLEPTSPYEQYF. The chain links TRBV11-2 to TRBJ2-7; D gene unclear. The CDR3 length is 15 residues. Germline CDR1 is SGHAT and CDR2 is FQNNGV. Deletions cut 0 bases from V and 2 bases from J, with 11 bases between. Full variable domain (rest looked up from reference TRBV11-2 and TRBJ2-7): EAGVAQSPRYKIIEKRQSVAFWCNPISGHATLYWYQQILGQGPKLLIQFQNNGVVDDSQLPKDRFSAERLKGVDSTLKIQPAKLEDSAVYLCASSLEPTSPYEQYFGPGTRLTVT.

Only a few counts were recorded for this clone. The V gene is TRBV28, the J gene TRBJ2-1, with D possibly being TRBD1 (6 bases). CDR3 length: 16 residues. Germline V gene data show CDR1 as MDHEN and CDR2 as SYDVKM. V shed 5 bases and J shed 4 bases, with 18 bases lying between them. CDR3 DNA sequence: TGTGCCAGCAGTGCATCAACAAGGGGGAATTACAATGAGCAGTTCTTC. Translated, it gives CASSASTRGNYNEQFF.